Described below is a single T cell receptor beta chain sequence and its context. Antigen: not known. The data derive from a study of glioma-infiltrating T cells. Study conclusions and caveats: Tissue-blood divergence was below expectation in non-neoplastic patients, above in gliomas.

TCR alpha and beta CDR3 regions were amplified from RNA using iRepertoire nested multiplex PCR. TCRdb itself ran the multiplex PCR reads through MiXCR, one entry per CDR3 protein. Among about 130,000 distinct CDR3 sequences, around a quarter were seen once, and the ten largest hold 27%. The CDR3 has 16 amino acids. CDR1 is DFQATT, CDR2 SNEGSKA, per germline (reference sequence). Sequencing was done on a sample of glioma tissue, nonneoplastic brain tissue, or PBMCs (not recorded which). This sequence originates from a human donor with low-grade glioma or glioblastoma, undergoing nonglioma brain surgery, or in good health (not recorded which). The chain couples TRBV20-1 to TRBJ2-3; the match to TRBD2 covers 14 bases. CDR3 bases: TGCAGCGTGGACGACCGACTAGCGGGGGGGCCAGATACGCAGTATTTT. Protein sequence: CSVDDRLAGGPDTQYF.